This T cell receptor beta chain was sequenced in a study of T-cell reconstitution after alpha-beta-depleted transplantation in children. A TCRbeta library incorporating unique molecular identifiers was prepared. TCRdb itself ran the PCR reads through MiXCR, one entry per CDR3 protein. The sample has roughly 190,000 distinct CDR3 sequences, 13% to 15% seen once. This CDR3 has 14 amino acids. Trimming at V came to 1 base and at J to 2 bases, leaving 4 bases not matched to a gene. Germline-derived CDR1 and CDR2 are DFQATT and SNEGSKA (reference sequence). This clonotype was observed many times. The genes are TRBV20-1 and TRBJ1-2; TRBD1 agrees at 7 bases. The sample in question was PBMCs from the stem cell graft donor, obtained from the stem cell graft. The origin of this receptor is a human donor who donated a stem cell graft to a child with acute lymphoblastic leukemia. The CDR3 bases are TGCAGTGCTAGAGTCCGGGACAGAAACTATGGCTACACCTTC. Its translation is CSARVRDRNYGYTF.